This T cell receptor beta chain emerged from a study of T cell responses to AZD1222 COVID-19 vaccine. Study context: Second-dose recipients at about 4 or about 12 weeks were treated as one pooled group.

Regarding this clone: Its cognate antigen is unknown.

The assay was immunoSEQ multiplex PCR, and TCRdb's table has in-frame clones only and misses some. The table shows approximately 200,000 clones, with around 88% occurring only once. Study-wide points: After two AZD1222 doses, spike-specific TCR breadth and depth rose versus day 0. Unmutated variant regions are reportedly targeted by nearly half of spike-specific TCRs.

The germline gives CDR1 MRHNA, CDR2 SNTAGT. The CDR3 is made up of 16 amino acids. J lost 9 bases, V lost 4 bases, and 13 bases had no gene match. This chain links TRBV6-4 with TRBJ2-1; 9 bases line up with TRBD2. This clonotype was obtained from an adult in good health. Source: peripheral blood, taken on day 0 of AZD1222 vaccination. DNA of the CDR3: TGTGCCAGCAGTGTAGGAGCGGGGGGCCCCTCGGGTGAGCAGTTCTTC. Translated: CASSVGAGGPSGEQFF.